This T cell receptor beta chain originates from a study of Ad26.COV2.S vaccination and SARS-CoV-2 variants. General study results and limits: For non-spike TCRs, breadth in vaccine recipients resembled that in placebo recipients. Vaccinees displayed broader spike-specific TCR repertoires than placebo recipients.

The protocol was immunoSEQ multiplex PCR, while the TCRdb copy is restricted to in-frame clones and leaves out a portion. Of approximately 140,000 clones in the sample, 80% to 90% are singletons; the top ten hold 5%. Germline lookup yields CDR1 SGHTA and CDR2 FQGNSA. Unmatched junction bases numbered 7, after V lost 7 bases and J lost 3 bases. This CDR3 spans 14 amino acids. With regard to this clone: Its antigen remains unknown.

The genes are TRBV7-2 and TRBJ1-1, with TRBD1 matching 8 bases. The receptor comes from a human donor who had recovered from COVID-19. The sequenced sample was peripheral blood, obtained after recovery from COVID-19. The CDR3 region has the DNA TGTGCCAGCACCCGGAGGACAGGGTACACTGAAGCTTTCTTT. As protein: CASTRRTGYTEAFF.